Listed below are T cell receptor beta chains from one sample, sequenced in a study of cytotoxic CD8 clonotypes in ibrutinib-treated CLL. Sequencing used immunoSEQ multiplex PCR; TCRdb keeps in-frame clones, though not all of them. This sample has 150,000 or so clones; nearly 90% occur once, and the top ten carry 3% to 3.5%. The source material was PBMCs, sampled at disease progression, from a patient treated with ibrutinib. Receptor source: a human donor with chronic lymphocytic leukemia. CDR3s include the opening cysteine and the closing phenylalanine or tryptophan. Fields, in order: CDR3 length, V gene, CDR3 protein.

>16|TRBV6-1
CASSELTGVNYNEQFF
>15|TRBV2
CASRLRTSGAYEQYF
>16|TRBV27
CASSLRDSSSYNEQFF
>14|TRBV5-1
CASSEQGVDQPQHF
>15|TRBV4-1
CASSQDLGRNQPQHF
>15|TRBV27
CASQAGDRATDTQYF
>17|TRBV19
CASSIDRRETTYNEQFF
>16|TRBV9
CASSVAFDRLAGELFF
>16|TRBV5-6
CASHLRGEFGNQPQHF
>13|TRBV19
CASNYRDNYGYTF
>14|TRBV6-5
CASSRTGNNYGYTF
>12|TRBV11-2
CASSSLGYGYTF
>17|TRBV21-1
CASSKTLIRDSGNTIYF
>17|TRBV18
CASSSGQGSATNEKLFF
>15|TRBV7-2
CASSFGREEIDTQYF
>11|TRBV20-1
CSARDPGEQFF
>18|TRBV9
CASSVAMTSGSSTDTQYF
>13|TRBV28
CASIHTNRNTIYF
>14|TRBV7-3
CASSPTSGSYEQYF
>16|TRBV15
CATSRKGLSGTGELFF
>17|TRBV9
CASSVWSSGENTGELFF
>14|TRBV7-2
CATSALGKNYGYTF
>14|TRBV30
CAWLNSGSVNGYTF
>14|TRBV30
CAWSVSGGAYEQYF
>12|TRBV7-9
CASSLGYNEQFF
>15|TRBV5-8
CASSSPPSGSNEQFF
>11|TRBV10-2
CASSESWEAFF
>15|TRBV7-2
CASSRIFGGTETQYF
>16|TRBV21-1
CARTGTGFANTGELFF
>13|TRBV7-3
CASSLMGQETQYF
>16|TRBV5-5
CASSLGGSGGTYEQYF
>16|TRBV10-3
CAISRAPEFKNTEAFF
>15|TRBV9
CASSTTTGTGLEQYF
>16|TRBV4-3
CASSQDWASLYYEQYF
>17|TRBV18
CASSRDSGLAGADEQFF
>15|TRBV12-5
CASGLVRGEGTEAFF
>15|TRBV5-1
CASSLGYGLQETQYF
>14|TRBV19
CASSTRDQEYEQYF
>15|TRBV12-5
CASGTGQGGTQPQHF
>16|TRBV7-2
CASSPRTSGNTGELFF
>13|TRBV6-5
CASSSGSTGELFF
>17|TRBV27
CASSLYPPTGSNQPQHF
>16|TRBV5-1
CASSFRDGSPSYEQYF
>12|TRBV7-9
CASSLESGQQYF
>15|TRBV10-2
CASSRTSGRAGELFF
>15|TRBV5-1
CASSLGGIATDTQYF
>10|TRBV27
CAAGRETQYF
>15|TRBV5-1
CASSLSSGRSDTQYF
>13|TRBV6-1
CASSEAGIYGYTF
>15|TRBV7-6
CASSLAGGPSSEQFF
>13|TRBV2
CASSGAMNTEAFF
>13|TRBV9
CASGSGSTYEQYF
>14|TRBV27
CASSPRQGANEQYF
>14|TRBV2
CASRVDGNNYGYTF